The sequence of this T cell receptor beta chain was determined in a study of blood T cell repertoires in COVID-19. The V gene lost 3 bases and the J gene lost 0 bases, with 9 bases spanning the gap. The CDR3 loop spans 16 amino acids. CDR1 is LNHDA and CDR2 is SQIVND in the germline V gene (reference sequence). Across about 22 US areas, participants ranged in age from roughly 18 to 95 years. In the original analysis: Nucleated cell counts were estimated from reference gene primer amplification. Clones were read by immunoSEQ multiplex PCR, and TCRdb kept only the in-frame ones, dropping some. V, J and clone size were drawn from that table, and D and trimming were deduced from the DNA. This table has 300,000 to 500,000 clones, 70% to 90% appearing once.

The chain has TRBV19 and TRBJ1-6; weak D call: TRBD1 (6 bases). Material for sequencing was PBMCs or T cells enriched from blood (not recorded which). The sequence came from a woman in her twenties or thirties with acute COVID-19. CDR3 DNA sequence: TGTGCCAGTAGTATCCAGGACAGCTCCTATAATTCACCCCTCCACTTT. Its translation is CASSIQDSSYNSPLHF.